The present T cell receptor (beta chain) was sequenced within a study of T cell responses to AZD1222 COVID-19 vaccine. Using immunoSEQ multiplex PCR, the repertoire was profiled, and TCRdb retains in-frame clones only, with some absent. Among 150,000 or so clones, about 92% were seen once, and the ten largest hold about 1.9%. Germline CDR1 is SNHLY and CDR2 is FYNNEI. J gave up 4 bases and V 7 bases, and 11 bases lay outside the gene matches. The CDR3 has 16 amino acids. The clonotype was recovered from an adult in good health. The sample was peripheral blood, taken on day 0 of AZD1222 vaccination. This sequence joins TRBV2 and TRBJ1-3, with TRBD1 identical over 9 bases. CDR3 DNA sequence: TGTGCCAGCACCGCTCCGCCCGGGACAGGGGGAAACACCATATATTTT. Protein: CASTAPPGTGGNTIYF.